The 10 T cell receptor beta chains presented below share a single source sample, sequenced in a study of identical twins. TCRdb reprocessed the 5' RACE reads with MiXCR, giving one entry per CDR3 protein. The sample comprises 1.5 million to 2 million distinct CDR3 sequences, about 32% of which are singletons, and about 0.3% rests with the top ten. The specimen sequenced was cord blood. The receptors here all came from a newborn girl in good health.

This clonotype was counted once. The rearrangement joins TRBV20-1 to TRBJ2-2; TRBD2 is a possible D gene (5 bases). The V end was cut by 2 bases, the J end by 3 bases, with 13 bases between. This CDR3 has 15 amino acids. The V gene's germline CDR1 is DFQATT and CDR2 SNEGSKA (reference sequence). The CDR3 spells CSARPLGVDTGELFF. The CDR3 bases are TGCAGTGCTAGACCCCTCGGGGTTGACACCGGGGAGCTGTTTTTT.

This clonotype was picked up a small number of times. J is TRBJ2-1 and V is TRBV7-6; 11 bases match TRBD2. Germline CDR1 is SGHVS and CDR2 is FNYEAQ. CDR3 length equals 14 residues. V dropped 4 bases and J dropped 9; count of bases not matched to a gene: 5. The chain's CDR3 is CASSSPTSGGEQFF. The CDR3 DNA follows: TGTGCCAGCAGCTCACCCACTAGCGGGGGTGAGCAGTTCTTC.

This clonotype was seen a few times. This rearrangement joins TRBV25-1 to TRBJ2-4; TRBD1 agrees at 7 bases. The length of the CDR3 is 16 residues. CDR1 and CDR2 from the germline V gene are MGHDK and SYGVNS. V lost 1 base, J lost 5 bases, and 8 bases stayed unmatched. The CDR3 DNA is TGTGCCAGCAGTGAATTGGGGACGGGACAGCAAAACATTCAGTACTTC. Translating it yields CASSELGTGQQNIQYF.

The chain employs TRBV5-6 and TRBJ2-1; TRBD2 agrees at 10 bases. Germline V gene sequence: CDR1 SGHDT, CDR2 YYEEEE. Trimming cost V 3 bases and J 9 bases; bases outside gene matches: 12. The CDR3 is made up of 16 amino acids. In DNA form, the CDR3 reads TGTGCCAGCAGCTGGGGGGGACTAGCGTTTGTTGGTGAGCAGTTCTTC. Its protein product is CASSWGGLAFVGEQFF. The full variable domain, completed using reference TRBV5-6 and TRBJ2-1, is DAGVTQSPTHLIKTRGQQVTLRCSPKSGHDTVSWYQQALGQGPQFIFQYYEEEERQRGNFPDRFSGHQFPNYSSELNVNALLLGDSALYLCASSWGGLAFVGEQFFGPGTRLTVL.

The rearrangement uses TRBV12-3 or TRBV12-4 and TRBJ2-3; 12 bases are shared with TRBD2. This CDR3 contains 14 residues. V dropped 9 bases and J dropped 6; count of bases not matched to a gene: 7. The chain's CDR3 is CASRETSGSDTQYF. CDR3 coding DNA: TGTGCCAGTCGAGAGACTAGCGGGAGCGATACGCAGTATTTT.

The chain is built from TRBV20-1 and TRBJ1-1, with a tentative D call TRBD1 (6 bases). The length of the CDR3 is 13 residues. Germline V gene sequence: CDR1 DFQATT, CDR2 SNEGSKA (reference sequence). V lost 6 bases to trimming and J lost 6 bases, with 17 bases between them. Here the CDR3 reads CSARFRGAAEAFF. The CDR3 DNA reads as TGCAGTGCCCGTTTTCGGGGGGCGGCTGAAGCTTTCTTT.

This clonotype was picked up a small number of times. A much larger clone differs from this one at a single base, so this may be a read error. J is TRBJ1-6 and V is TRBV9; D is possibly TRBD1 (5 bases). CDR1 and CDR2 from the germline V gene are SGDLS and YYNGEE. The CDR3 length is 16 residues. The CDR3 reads CASSVGGSSYNSPPHF. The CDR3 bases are TGTGCCAGCAGCGTAGGGGGGTCATCCTATAATTCACCCCCCCACTTT.

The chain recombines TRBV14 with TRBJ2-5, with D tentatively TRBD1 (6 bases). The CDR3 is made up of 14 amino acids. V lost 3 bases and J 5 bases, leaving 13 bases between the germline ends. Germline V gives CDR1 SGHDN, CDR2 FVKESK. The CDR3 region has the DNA TGTGCCAGCAGCCATAAAAACAGGGATGAGACCCAGTACTTC. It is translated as CASSHKNRDETQYF. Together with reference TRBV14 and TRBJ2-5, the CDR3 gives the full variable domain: EAGVTQFPSHSVIEKGQTVTLRCDPISGHDNLYWYRRVMGKEIKFLLHFVKESKQDESGMPNNRFLAERTGGTYSTLKVQPAELEDSGVYFCASSHKNRDETQYFGPGTRLLVL.

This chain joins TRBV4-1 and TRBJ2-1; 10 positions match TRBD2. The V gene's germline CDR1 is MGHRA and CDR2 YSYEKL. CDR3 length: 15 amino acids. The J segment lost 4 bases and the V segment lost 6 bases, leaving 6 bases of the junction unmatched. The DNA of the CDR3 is TGCGCCAGCAGACAACTAGCGGGGATATACAATGAGCAGTTCTTC. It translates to CASRQLAGIYNEQFF.

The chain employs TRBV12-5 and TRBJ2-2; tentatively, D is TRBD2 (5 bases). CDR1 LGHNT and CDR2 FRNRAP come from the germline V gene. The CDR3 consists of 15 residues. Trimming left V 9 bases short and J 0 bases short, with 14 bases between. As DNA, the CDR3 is TGTGCTAGCGCCGCACTAGTTTCGAACACCGGGGAGCTGTTTTTT. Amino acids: CASAALVSNTGELFF.